This T cell receptor beta chain came from a study of blood T cells in healthy people across ages. Turning to the study itself: Template-switching capture recovered about one barcoded beta molecule per two T cells.

There are a few counts of this clonotype. Its cognate antigen is unknown. Next came a second PCR, run for about 7 to 12 cycles, which used a sample-barcoded 5' primer along with a J-beta primer mix. TCRdb processed the 5' RACE reads anew with MiXCR; each CDR3 protein has one entry. Seen here are 450,000 to 700,000 distinct CDR3 sequences, approximately 30% observed once, and the top ten hold roughly 18%. The study's findings and limits: The fall in TCR beta diversity per million T cells was roughly linear with age.

V was cut by 4 bases and J by 8 bases, with 21 bases left in between. This CDR3 has 15 residues. CDR1 SQVTM and CDR2 ANQGSEA come from the germline V gene. A minimum of 6.5 million PBMCs was isolated per sample. Material: blood. The V gene is TRBV29-1, the J gene TRBJ2-1, with TRBD1 as a possible D gene (5 bases). This TCR was sampled from a woman in her sixties or seventies in good health. CDR3 DNA: TGCAGCGTTGTGTATTTAGGGGTTCAAAGGTATGAGCAGTTCTTC. Protein: CSVVYLGVQRYEQFF.